This T cell receptor beta chain was captured by sequencing in a study of cytomegalovirus exposure and HLA in healthy donors. Study-wide findings and caveats: The TCR clusters that emerged in the first cohort tended, a later analysis found, to co-occur in the approximately 130 validation repertoires.

Profiling relied on immunoSEQ multiplex PCR, and the TCRdb table lists in-frame clones only, not all of them. The sample lists around 190,000 clones, roughly 86% occurring once. The V end was cut by 1 base, the J end by 2 bases, with 12 bases between. Germline loops: CDR1 MNHNS, CDR2 SASEGT. The CDR3 runs to 15 residues. Notes on this clone: No antigen is known for it.

The sequenced sample was PBMCs. V is TRBV6-1 and J is TRBJ2-7; D might be TRBD1 (6 bases). The TCR was taken from a man younger than 40 in good health and CMV-seropositive. The CDR3 DNA follows: TGTGCCAGCAGTGAAGGACAGGCACTCACCTACGAGCAGTACTTC. Protein product: CASSEGQALTYEQYF.